This note documents a single T cell receptor (beta chain) sequence. The target antigen is unknown. These data come from a study of T cells in Graves' hyperthyroidism and ophthalmopathy. Amplified TCR beta CDR3 regions came from RNA transcripts. Initially, a first-round RT-PCR of the TCR CDR3 employed the HTBI primer set. TCRdb processed the multiplex PCR reads anew with MiXCR; each CDR3 protein has one entry. The sample has roughly 500,000 distinct CDR3 sequences; approximately 44% are singletons. Orbital computed tomography and thyroid ultrasound, together with serum TRAb and thyroxine and clinical symptoms, were used for diagnoses. Study-wide results and limits: Classification by a 13 V-J model distinguished ophthalmopathy from stable hyperthyroidism.

This clonotype was obtained from an adult woman with Graves' disease, either hyperthyroidism or ophthalmopathy (not recorded which). The sample comprised peripheral blood or thyroid tissue (not recorded which).

CDR3 residues: CASSGSRDGADYEQYF. As DNA, the CDR3 is TGTGCCAGCAGCGGATCCCGGGACGGAGCCGACTACGAGCAGTACTTC. The chain joins TRBV9 to TRBJ2-7; perhaps D is TRBD1 or TRBD2 (5 bases each). The germline V gene encodes CDR1 SGDLS and CDR2 YYNGEE. Trimming took 3 bases from V and 3 from J, leaving 19 bases between them. The CDR3 spans 16 residues. The variable domain in full, with the rest retrieved from reference TRBV9 and TRBJ2-7, is DSGVTQTPKHLITATGQRVTLRCSPRSGDLSVYWYQQSLDQGLQFLIQYYNGEERAKGNILERFSAQQFPDLHSELNLSSLELGDSALYFCASSGSRDGADYEQYFGPGTRLTVT.